These T cell receptor beta chains were read from a single sample in a study of blood T cell repertoires in COVID-19. Data came from immunoSEQ multiplex PCR; TCRdb stores just in-frame clones and leaves some out. The sample has about 280,000 clones, roughly 85% seen once; the top ten hold 2.5% to 3%. The sample was peripheral blood. These TCRs come from a woman aged 25 to 45 with active or convalescent COVID-19. CDR3s include the opening cysteine and the closing phenylalanine or tryptophan. A D gene is named only where the DNA matches it firmly. Not all rows give a size; the values are once, few, many and, for expanded clones, a class.

cdr3_nt,cdr3_aa,d_call,j_call,clone_size,v_call
TGTGCCAGCAGCAAAACGGGACAGGGCCTCTTC,CASSKTGQGLF,NA,TRBJ1-2,few,TRBV21-1
TGTGCCAGTAGTATAGGTGGACAGACCCTCTATGGCTACACCTTC,CASSIGGQTLYGYTF,NA,TRBJ1-2,NA,TRBV19
TGTGCCAGCAATACAGGTGTCTTCTATGGCTACACCTTC,CASNTGVFYGYTF,NA,TRBJ1-2,NA,TRBV6-5
TGTGCCTGGAGTCCAGGGACTGGGCGAGATACGCAGTATTTT,CAWSPGTGRDTQYF,NA,TRBJ2-3,NA,TRBV30
TGTGCCAGCGCACCGGGACAGCTCTACAATGAGCAGTTCTTC,CASAPGQLYNEQFF,TRBD1,TRBJ2-1,few,TRBV2
TGCAGCGTTACCCGGACTAGCGGTCCGAGGGGAGCCAATGAGCAGTTCTTC,CSVTRTSGPRGANEQFF,TRBD2,TRBJ2-1,NA,TRBV29-1
TGCAGCGCCGGGGAGAGTGGATATGGCTACACCTTC,CSAGESGYGYTF,NA,TRBJ1-2,NA,TRBV29-1
TGTGCCAGTAGCAGGGGACAGGTTGGGAGTCAGCCCCAGCATTTT,CASSRGQVGSQPQHF,TRBD1,TRBJ1-5,few,TRBV19
TGTGCCAGCAGTGAACGGGGTAATAGCAATCAGCCCCAGCATTTT,CASSERGNSNQPQHF,NA,TRBJ1-5,NA,TRBV2
TGCGCCAGCAGTCACCAAGGGACAGGGAACACCGGGGAGCTGTTTTTT,CASSHQGTGNTGELFF,TRBD1,TRBJ2-2,NA,TRBV5-1
TGTGCCAGCAGCCAAGGTTTAGGGAGGGGCATGGGCTACACCTTC,CASSQGLGRGMGYTF,NA,TRBJ1-2,NA,TRBV3-1/TRBV3-2